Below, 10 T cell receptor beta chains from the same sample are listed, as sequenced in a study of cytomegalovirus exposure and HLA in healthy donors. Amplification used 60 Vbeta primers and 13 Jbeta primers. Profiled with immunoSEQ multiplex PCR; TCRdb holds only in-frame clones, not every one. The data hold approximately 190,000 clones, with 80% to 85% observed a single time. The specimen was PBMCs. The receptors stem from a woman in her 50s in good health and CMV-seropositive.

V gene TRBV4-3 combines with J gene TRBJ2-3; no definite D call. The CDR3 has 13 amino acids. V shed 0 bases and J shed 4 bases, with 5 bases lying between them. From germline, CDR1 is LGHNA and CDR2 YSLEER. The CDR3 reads CASSQDAADTQYF. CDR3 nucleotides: TGCGCCAGCAGCCAAGATGCGGCAGATACGCAGTATTTT.

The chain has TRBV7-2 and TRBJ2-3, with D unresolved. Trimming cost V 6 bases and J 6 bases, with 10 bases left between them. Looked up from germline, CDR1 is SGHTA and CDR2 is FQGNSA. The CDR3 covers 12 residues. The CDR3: CASRTIGDTQYF. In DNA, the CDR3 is TGTGCCAGCAGAACGATCGGGGATACGCAGTATTTT.

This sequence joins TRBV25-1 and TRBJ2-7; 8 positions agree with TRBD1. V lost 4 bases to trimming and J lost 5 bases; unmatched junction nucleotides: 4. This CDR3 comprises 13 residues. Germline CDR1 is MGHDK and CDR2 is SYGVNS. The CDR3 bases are TGTGCCAGCAGTGTGCAGGGGGCCAACGAGCAGTACTTC. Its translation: CASSVQGANEQYF.

The CDR3 sequence: CASRETSGPTDTQYF. The CDR3 DNA is TGCGCCAGCAGGGAAACTAGCGGACCCACAGATACGCAGTATTTT. The chain recombines TRBV10-2 with TRBJ2-3, with 8 positions matching TRBD2. CDR1 WSHSY and CDR2 SAAADI come from the germline V gene. Trimming at V came to 6 bases and at J to 2 bases, leaving 7 bases not matched to a gene. The CDR3 consists of 15 residues.

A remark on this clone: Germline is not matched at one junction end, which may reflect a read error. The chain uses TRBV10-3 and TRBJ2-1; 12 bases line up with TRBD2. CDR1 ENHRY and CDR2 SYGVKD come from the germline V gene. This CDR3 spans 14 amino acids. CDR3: CAISEQLAGGDRLF. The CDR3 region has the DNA TGTGCCATCAGTGAACAACTAGCGGGAGGCGATCGACTCTTC.

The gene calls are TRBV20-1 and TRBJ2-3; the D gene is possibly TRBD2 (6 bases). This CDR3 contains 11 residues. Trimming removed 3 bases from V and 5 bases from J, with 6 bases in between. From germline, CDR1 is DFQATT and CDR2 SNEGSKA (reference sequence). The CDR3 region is CSASSGDTQYF. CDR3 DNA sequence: TGCAGTGCTAGTAGCGGAGATACGCAGTATTTT.

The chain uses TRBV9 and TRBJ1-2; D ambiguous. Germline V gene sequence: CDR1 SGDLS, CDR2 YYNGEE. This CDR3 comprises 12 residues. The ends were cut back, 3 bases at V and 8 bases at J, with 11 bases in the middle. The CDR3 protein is CASSAYSGGYTF. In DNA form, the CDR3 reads TGTGCCAGCAGCGCTTACAGCGGCGGCTACACCTTC.

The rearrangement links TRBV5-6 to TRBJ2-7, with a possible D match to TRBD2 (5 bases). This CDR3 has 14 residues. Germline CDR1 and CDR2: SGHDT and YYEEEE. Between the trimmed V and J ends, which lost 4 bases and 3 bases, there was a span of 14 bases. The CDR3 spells CASSPGFAGYEQYF. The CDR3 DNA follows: TGTGCCAGCAGCCCTGGCTTCGCGGGCTACGAGCAGTACTTC.

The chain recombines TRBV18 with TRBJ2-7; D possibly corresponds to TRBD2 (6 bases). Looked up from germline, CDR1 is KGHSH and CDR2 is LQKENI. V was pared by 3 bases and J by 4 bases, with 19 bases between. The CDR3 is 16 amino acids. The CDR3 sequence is CASSPRDSKDLYEQYF. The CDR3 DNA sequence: TGTGCCAGCTCACCCCGGGACTCCAAAGACCTATACGAGCAGTACTTC.

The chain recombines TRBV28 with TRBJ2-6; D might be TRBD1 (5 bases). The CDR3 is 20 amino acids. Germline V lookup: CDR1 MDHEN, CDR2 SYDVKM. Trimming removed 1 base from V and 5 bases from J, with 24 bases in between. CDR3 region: CASSLFRPRGLVERANVLTF. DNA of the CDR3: TGTGCCAGCAGTTTATTCCGGCCAAGGGGCTTGGTGGAAAGGGCCAACGTCCTGACTTTC.